Detailed here is one T cell receptor beta chain. Germline CDR1 MNHNS, CDR2 SASEGT. CDR3 length equals 15 residues. TCRdb re-called the 5' RACE reads, yielding one record per CDR3 amino acid sequence without DNA. This repertoire includes approximately 210,000 distinct CDR3 sequences. The source of the sample is a study of monozygotic twins with inflammatory bowel disease. The receptor's source is a human donor with ulcerative colitis or Crohn's disease, or a healthy co-twin of an affected twin (not recorded which). V and J are TRBV6-1 and TRBJ1-6; the TCRdb D gene call, TRBD1, has no DNA to confirm it. Sequenced input: blood. This CDR3 reads CASARGRGQDSPLHF.